This T cell receptor beta chain was retrieved from a study of T cells after yellow fever vaccination. Germline CDR1 is DFQATT and CDR2 is SNEGSKA (reference sequence). There are 12 residues in the CDR3. A note on this clonotype: Antigen: not known. One base away lies a much larger clone, so this may be a sequencing read error.

Notes on the study in general: Bulk-population clonotypes that are abundant could appear as contaminants in FACS-sorted repertoires.

TCRdb reprocessed the 5' RACE reads via MiXCR and lists one record per CDR3 protein. The sample includes under 150,000 distinct CDR3 sequences, roughly 8.2% seen only once; the top ten take around 0.73%. The TCR was taken from a man aged 30-40 years who received the YFV17D yellow fever vaccine. The material sequenced was CD4+ T cells sorted from PBMCs, taken 5 days after the yellow fever booster vaccination. The chain couples TRBV20-1 to TRBJ2-1; D possibly corresponds to TRBD2 (6 bases). CDR3 nucleotides: TGCAGTGCTAGTAGCGGCTACAATAAGCAGTTCTTC. It yields the protein CSASSGYNKQFF.